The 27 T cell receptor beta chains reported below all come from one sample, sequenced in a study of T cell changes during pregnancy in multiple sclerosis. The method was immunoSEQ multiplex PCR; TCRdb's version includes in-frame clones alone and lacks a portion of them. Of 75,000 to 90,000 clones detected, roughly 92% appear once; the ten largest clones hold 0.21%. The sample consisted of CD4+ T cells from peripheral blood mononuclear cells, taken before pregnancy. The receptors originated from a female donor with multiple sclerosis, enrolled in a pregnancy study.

DNA of the CDR3: TGTGCCAGCAGTTACGGGACACGGCGCACTGAAGCTTTCTTT. Translation gives CASSYGTRRTEAFF. This chain links TRBV6-5 with TRBJ1-1; weak D call: TRBD1 (6 bases). V lost 2 bases and J 4 bases, leaving 11 bases between the germline ends. The length of the CDR3 is 14 residues. Germline V CDR1 and CDR2: MNHEY, SVGAGI.

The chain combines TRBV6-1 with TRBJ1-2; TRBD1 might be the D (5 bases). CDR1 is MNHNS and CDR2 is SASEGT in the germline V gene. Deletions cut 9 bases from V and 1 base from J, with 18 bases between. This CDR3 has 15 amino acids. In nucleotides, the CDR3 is TGTGCCAGTACAGGCAGTCCGGCCTTTAACTATGGCTACACCTTC. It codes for CASTGSPAFNYGYTF.

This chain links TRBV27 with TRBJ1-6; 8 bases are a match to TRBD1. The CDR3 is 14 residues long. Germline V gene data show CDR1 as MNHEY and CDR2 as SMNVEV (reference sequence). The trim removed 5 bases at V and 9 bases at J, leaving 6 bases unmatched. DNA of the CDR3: TGTGCCAGCAGTCCGCGGACAGGGAGTTCACCCCTCCACTTT. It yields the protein CASSPRTGSSPLHF.

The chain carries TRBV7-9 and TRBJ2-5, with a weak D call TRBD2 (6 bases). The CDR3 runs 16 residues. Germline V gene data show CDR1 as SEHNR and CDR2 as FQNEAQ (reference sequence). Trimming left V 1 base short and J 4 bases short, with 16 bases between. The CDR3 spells CASSLVGWDSRETQYF. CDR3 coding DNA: TGTGCCAGCAGCTTAGTTGGTTGGGACTCCAGAGAGACCCAGTACTTC.

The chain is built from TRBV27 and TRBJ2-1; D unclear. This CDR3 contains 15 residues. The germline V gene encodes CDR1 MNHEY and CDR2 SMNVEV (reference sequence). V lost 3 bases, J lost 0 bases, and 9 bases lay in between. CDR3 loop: CASSLYASSYNEQFF. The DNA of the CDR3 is TGTGCCAGCAGTTTGTACGCGAGCTCCTACAATGAGCAGTTCTTC.

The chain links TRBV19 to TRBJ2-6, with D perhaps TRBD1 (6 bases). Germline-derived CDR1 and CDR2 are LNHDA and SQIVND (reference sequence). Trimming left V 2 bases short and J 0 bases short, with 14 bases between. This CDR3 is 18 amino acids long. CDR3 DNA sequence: TGTGCCAGTAGTATATTGCCAGGGGCCAACTCTGGGGCCAACGTCCTGACTTTC. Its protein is CASSILPGANSGANVLTF. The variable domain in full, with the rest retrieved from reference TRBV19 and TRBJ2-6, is DGGITQSPKYLFRKEGQNVTLSCEQNLNHDAMYWYRQDPGQGLRLIYYSQIVNDFQKGDIAEGYSVSREKKESFPLTVTSAQKNPTAFYLCASSILPGANSGANVLTFGAGSRLTVL.

Here the CDR3 reads CASKGLSGGSTGELFF. The CDR3 bases are TGTGCCAGCAAAGGATTAAGCGGGGGGAGCACCGGGGAGCTGTTTTTT. The chain has TRBV2 and TRBJ2-2; 9 nucleotides match TRBD2. Unmatched junction bases numbered 10, after V lost 7 bases and J lost 4 bases. The germline gives CDR1 SNHLY, CDR2 FYNNEI. CDR3 size: 16 residues.

CDR3 region: CASSPGTGAPLYGYTF. CDR3 sequence (DNA): TGCGCCAGCAGCCCCGGGACAGGGGCCCCCCTCTATGGCTACACCTTC. The chain links TRBV5-1 to TRBJ1-2; TRBD1 matches 10 bases. V gave up 4 bases and J gave up 4 bases; unmatched junction bases: 10. The V gene's germline CDR1 is SGHRS and CDR2 YFSETQ. The CDR3 has 16 residues.

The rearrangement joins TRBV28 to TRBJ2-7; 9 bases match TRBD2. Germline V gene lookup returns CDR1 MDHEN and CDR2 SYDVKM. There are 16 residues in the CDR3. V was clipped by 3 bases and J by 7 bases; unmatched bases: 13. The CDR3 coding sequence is TGTGCCAGCAGTTTGCCTGGGACTAGCTCGGGAAAGGAGCAGTACTTC. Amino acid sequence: CASSLPGTSSGKEQYF.

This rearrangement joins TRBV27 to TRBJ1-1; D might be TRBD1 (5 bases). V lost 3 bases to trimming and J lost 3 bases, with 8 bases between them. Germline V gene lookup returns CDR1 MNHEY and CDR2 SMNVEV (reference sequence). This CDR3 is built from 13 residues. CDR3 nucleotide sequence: TGTGCCAGCAGTTTTCAAGGGGACACTGAAGCTTTCTTT. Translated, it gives CASSFQGDTEAFF.

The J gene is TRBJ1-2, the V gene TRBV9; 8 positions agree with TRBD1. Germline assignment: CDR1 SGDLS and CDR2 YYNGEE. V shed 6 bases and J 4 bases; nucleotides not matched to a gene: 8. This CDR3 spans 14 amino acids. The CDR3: CASKEQGGSYGYTF. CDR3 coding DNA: TGTGCCAGCAAGGAACAGGGGGGTAGCTATGGCTACACCTTC.

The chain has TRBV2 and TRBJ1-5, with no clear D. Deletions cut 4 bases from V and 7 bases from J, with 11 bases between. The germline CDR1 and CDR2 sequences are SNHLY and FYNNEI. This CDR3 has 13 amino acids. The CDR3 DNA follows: TGTGCCAGCAGTGCCCGGAACGGGCAGCCCCAGCATTTT. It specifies CASSARNGQPQHF.

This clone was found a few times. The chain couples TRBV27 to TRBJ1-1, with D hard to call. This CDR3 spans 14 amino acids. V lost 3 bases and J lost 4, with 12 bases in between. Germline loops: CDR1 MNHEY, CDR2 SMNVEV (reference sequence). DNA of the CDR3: TGTGCCAGCAGTTTTCGAGGTAGTGGCACTGAAGCTTTCTTT. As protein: CASSFRGSGTEAFF.

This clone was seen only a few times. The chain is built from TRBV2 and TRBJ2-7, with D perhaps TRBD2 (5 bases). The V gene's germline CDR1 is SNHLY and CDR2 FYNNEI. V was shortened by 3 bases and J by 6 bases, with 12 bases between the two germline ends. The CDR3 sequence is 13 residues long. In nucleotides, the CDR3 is TGTGCCAGCAGTGACGCAGGAGAGGGCGAGCAGTACTTC. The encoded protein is CASSDAGEGEQYF.

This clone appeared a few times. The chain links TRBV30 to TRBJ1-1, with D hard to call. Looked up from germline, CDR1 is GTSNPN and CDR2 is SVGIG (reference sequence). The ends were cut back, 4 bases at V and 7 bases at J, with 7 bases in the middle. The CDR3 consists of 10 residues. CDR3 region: CAWIRGEAFF. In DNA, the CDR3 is TGTGCCTGGATTCGGGGTGAAGCTTTCTTT.

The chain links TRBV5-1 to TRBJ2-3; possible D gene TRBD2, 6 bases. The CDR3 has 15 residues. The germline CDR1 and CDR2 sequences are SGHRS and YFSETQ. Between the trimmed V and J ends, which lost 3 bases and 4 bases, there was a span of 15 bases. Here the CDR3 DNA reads TGCGCCAGCAGCTGGGTTGGGGGAGGCGCAGATACGCAGTATTTT. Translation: CASSWVGGGADTQYF.

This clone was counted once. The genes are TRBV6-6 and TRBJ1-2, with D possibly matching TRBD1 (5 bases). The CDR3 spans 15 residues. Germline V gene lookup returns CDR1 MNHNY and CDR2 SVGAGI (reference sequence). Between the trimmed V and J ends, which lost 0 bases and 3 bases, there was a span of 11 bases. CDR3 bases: TGTGCCAGCAGTTACTCTGAGGGGAGGGACTATGGCTACACCTTC. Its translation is CASSYSEGRDYGYTF.

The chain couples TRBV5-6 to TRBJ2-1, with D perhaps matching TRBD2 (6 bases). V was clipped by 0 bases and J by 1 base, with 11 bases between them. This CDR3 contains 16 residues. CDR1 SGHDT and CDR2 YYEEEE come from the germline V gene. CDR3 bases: TGTGCCAGCAGCTTGGGGGGCGGGGTATCCTACAATGAGCAGTTCTTC. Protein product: CASSLGGGVSYNEQFF.

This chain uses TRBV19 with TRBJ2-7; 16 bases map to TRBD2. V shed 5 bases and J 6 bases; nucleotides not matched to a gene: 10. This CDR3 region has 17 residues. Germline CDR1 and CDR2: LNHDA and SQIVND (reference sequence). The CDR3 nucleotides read TGTGCCAGTAGTGTCTCCGGGACTAGCGGGGGGGCCGCCGAGCAGTACTTC. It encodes CASSVSGTSGGAAEQYF.

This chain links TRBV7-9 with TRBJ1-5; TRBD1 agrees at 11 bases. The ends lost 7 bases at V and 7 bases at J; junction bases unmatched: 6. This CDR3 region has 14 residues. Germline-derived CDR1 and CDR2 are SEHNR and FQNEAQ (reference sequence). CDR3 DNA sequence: TGTGCCAGCACCTCCGGGACAGGGGGACAGCCCCAGCATTTT. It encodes CASTSGTGGQPQHF.

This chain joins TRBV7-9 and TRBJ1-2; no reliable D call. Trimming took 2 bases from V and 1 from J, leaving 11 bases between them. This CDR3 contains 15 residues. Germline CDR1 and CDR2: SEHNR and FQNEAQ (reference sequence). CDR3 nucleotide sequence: TGTGCCAGCAGCTTAACACAATCCTTTAACTATGGCTACACCTTC. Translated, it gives CASSLTQSFNYGYTF. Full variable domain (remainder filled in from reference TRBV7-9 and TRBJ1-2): DTGVSQNPRHKITKRGQNVTFRCDPISEHNRLYWYRQTLGQGPEFLTYFQNEAQLEKSRLLSDRFSAERPKGSFSTLEIQRTEQGDSAMYLCASSLTQSFNYGYTFGSGTRLTVV.

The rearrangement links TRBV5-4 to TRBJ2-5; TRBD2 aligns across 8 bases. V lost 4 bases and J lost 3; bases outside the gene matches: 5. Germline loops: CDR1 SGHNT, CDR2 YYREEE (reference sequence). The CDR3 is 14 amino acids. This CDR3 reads CASSNVAGKETQYF. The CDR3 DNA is TGTGCCAGCAGCAATGTAGCGGGAAAAGAGACCCAGTACTTC.

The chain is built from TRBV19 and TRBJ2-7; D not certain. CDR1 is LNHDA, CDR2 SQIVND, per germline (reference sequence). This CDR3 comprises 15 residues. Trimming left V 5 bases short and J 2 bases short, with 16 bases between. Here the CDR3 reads CASSPNRQEPYEQYF. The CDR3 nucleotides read TGTGCCAGTAGTCCCAATAGGCAGGAACCCTACGAGCAGTACTTC.

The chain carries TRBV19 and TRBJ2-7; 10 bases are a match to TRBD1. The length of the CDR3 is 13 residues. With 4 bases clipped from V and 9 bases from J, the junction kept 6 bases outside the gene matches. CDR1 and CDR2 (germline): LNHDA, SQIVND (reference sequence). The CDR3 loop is CASSSGQGGRQYF. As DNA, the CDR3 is TGTGCCAGTAGTAGCGGACAGGGGGGCAGGCAGTACTTC.

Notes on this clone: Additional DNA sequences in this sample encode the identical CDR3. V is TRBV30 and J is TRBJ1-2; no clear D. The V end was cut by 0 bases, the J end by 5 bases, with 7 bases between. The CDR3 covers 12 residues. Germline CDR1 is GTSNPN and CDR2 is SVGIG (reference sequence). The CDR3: CAWSVGGYGYTF. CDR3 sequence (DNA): TGTGCCTGGAGTGTAGGAGGTTATGGCTACACCTTC.

CDR3 sequence: CASSQGQSHSYEQYF. Here the CDR3 DNA reads TGTGCCAGCAGCCAGGGACAGTCTCACTCCTACGAGCAGTACTTC. The V call is TRBV11-2, the J call TRBJ2-7; 7 positions match TRBD1. CDR1 and CDR2 from the germline V gene are SGHAT and FQNNGV. This CDR3 has 15 amino acids. The ends lost 5 bases at V and 0 bases at J; junction bases unmatched: 7.

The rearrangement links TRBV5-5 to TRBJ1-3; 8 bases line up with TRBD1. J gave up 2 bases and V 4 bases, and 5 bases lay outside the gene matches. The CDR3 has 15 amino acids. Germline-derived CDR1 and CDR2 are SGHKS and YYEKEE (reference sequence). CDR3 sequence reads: CASSPTGDTGNTIYF. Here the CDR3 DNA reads TGTGCCAGCAGCCCGACAGGGGATACTGGAAACACCATATATTTT.